What follows describes a single T cell receptor (beta chain). TCRdb's copy holds only in-frame clones and misses some; the assay was immunoSEQ multiplex PCR. The top ten hold about an eighth of the sample, which has around 170,000 clones, about 81% seen once. This sample stems from a study of blood T cell repertoires in COVID-19. There are 14 residues in the CDR3. Germline assignment: CDR1 LNHDA and CDR2 SQIVND (reference sequence). V lost 1 base and J lost 2, with 8 bases in between. This clonotype was sampled from a woman aged 80 or older with COVID-19, enrolled during active disease. The chain uses TRBV19 and TRBJ1-2; D call uncertain. Sequenced material: peripheral blood. The CDR3 nucleotides read TGTGCCAGTAGTATAGTCTCGGGGAACTATGGCTACACCTTC. Translated: CASSIVSGNYGYTF.